Following are 29 T cell receptor beta chains from one sample sequenced in a study of response to subunit inactivated influenza vaccine. MiXCR was run by TCRdb on the RT-PCR reads, yielding one entry per CDR3 protein. The table records hundreds of thousands of distinct CDR3 sequences, about 11% of them present only once. These data are also associated with another study on T cells expressing NK-cell markers. That paper notes: 5'RACE template switching with UMIs produced the TCR beta cDNA.

The input for sequencing was PBMCs from blood, taken on the day of vaccination. The receptors derive from a man aged 45 to 65 who received an inactivated influenza vaccine.

There are a few counts of this clonotype. The chain joins TRBV5-1 to TRBJ2-3; 16 bases align to TRBD2. This CDR3 region has 17 residues. The junction had 5 bases not matched to a gene; V was cut back by 4 bases and J by 3 bases. Germline lookup yields CDR1 SGHRS and CDR2 YFSETQ. Here the CDR3 DNA reads TGCGCCAGCAGCATGGGACTAGCGGGAGGGCCTACAGATACGCAGTATTTT. Its translation is CASSMGLAGGPTDTQYF.

At least ten counts were recorded for this clonotype. The rearrangement uses TRBV28 and TRBJ1-2, with D unresolved. Germline V gene sequence: CDR1 MDHEN, CDR2 SYDVKM. Trimming left V 3 bases short and J 0 bases short, with 11 bases between. This CDR3 has 15 residues. CDR3 nucleotide sequence: TGTGCCAGCAGTTTTGGGGTTAAAGCTAACTATGGCTACACCTTC. It encodes CASSFGVKANYGYTF.

This clonotype was counted only a few times. The chain couples TRBV6-1 to TRBJ1-4; possibly TRBD1 for D (6 bases). The CDR3 has 13 residues. V shed 4 bases and J shed 14 bases, with 17 bases lying between them. The germline V gene has CDR1 MNHNS and CDR2 SASEGT. CDR3 DNA sequence: TGTGCCAGCAGTGGAGGACAGAAAGGACTTCTGTTTTTT. Translated: CASSGGQKGLLFF.

The chain is built from TRBV7-2 and TRBJ2-7; possibly TRBD1 or TRBD2 for D (6 bases each). The CDR3 covers 15 residues. The ends were cut back, 1 base at V and 3 bases at J, with 13 bases in the middle. Looked up from germline, CDR1 is SGHTA and CDR2 is FQGNSA. Here the CDR3 reads CASSLEGGPSYEQYF. The CDR3 nucleotides are TGTGCCAGCAGCTTAGAGGGGGGACCGAGCTACGAGCAGTACTTC.

This clonotype turned up a few times. The chain employs TRBV5-1 and TRBJ1-4; TRBD1 is a possible D gene (5 bases). Trimming took off 0 bases at V and 8 bases at J, with 11 bases between the two ends. Germline loops: CDR1 SGHRS, CDR2 YFSETQ. The CDR3 sequence is 14 residues long. The CDR3 DNA reads as TGCGCCAGCAGCTTGGAGGCAGGGCGGGAAAAACTGTTTTTT. It translates to CASSLEAGREKLFF.

In its sample, this clonotype was seen a few times. The V call is TRBV7-8, the J call TRBJ2-7; D is possibly TRBD1 (6 bases). The CDR3 runs 15 residues. V was shortened by 3 bases and J by 3 bases, with 15 bases between the two germline ends. Germline V gene lookup returns CDR1 SGHVS and CDR2 FQNEAQ. DNA of the CDR3: TGTGCCAGCAGCTTCGGACAGTATAAAGACTACGAGCAGTACTTC. Protein sequence: CASSFGQYKDYEQYF.

V and J are TRBV5-1 and TRBJ2-1; weak D call: TRBD1 (6 bases). This CDR3 is built from 15 residues. Germline V CDR1 and CDR2: SGHRS, YFSETQ. Trimming took off 0 bases at V and 9 bases at J, with 16 bases between the two ends. This CDR3 is CASSLAGQGKGEQFF. The CDR3 DNA sequence: TGCGCCAGCAGCTTGGCCGGGCAGGGGAAGGGTGAGCAGTTCTTC.

The V call is TRBV4-3, the J call TRBJ2-3, with 8 bases fitting TRBD2. The CDR3 totals 16 residues. With 4 bases clipped from V and 0 bases from J, the junction kept 6 bases outside the gene matches. Germline V gene data show CDR1 as LGHNA and CDR2 as YSLEER. CDR3 nucleotides: TGCGCCAGCAGCCCCCATAGCGGGGCAAGCACAGATACGCAGTATTTT. Protein product: CASSPHSGASTDTQYF.

This clonotype was recorded many times. The chain uses TRBV29-1 and TRBJ2-1; perhaps TRBD2 as D (5 bases). The CDR3 is 13 amino acids. V lost 7 bases and J lost 3, with 13 bases in between. Looked up from germline, CDR1 is SQVTM and CDR2 is ANQGSEA. Written as DNA, the CDR3 is TGCAGCGGGACTCCACAATTCTACAATGAGCAGTTCTTC. Amino acid sequence: CSGTPQFYNEQFF.

The rearrangement joins TRBV3-1 to TRBJ2-2, with D uncertain. V lost 0 bases, J lost 0 bases, and 8 bases lay in between. The germline gives CDR1 LGHDT, CDR2 YNNKEL (reference sequence). CDR3 size: 16 residues. Here the CDR3 reads CASSQEEIPNTGELFF. As DNA, the CDR3 is TGTGCCAGCAGCCAAGAGGAGATACCGAACACCGGGGAGCTGTTTTTT.

This clonotype was seen repeatedly, ten times or more. The chain combines TRBV15 with TRBJ2-3; weak D call: TRBD1 (5 bases). Germline CDR1 LNHNV, CDR2 YYDKDF (reference sequence). V lost 8 bases and J lost 2, with 11 bases in between. The CDR3 is made up of 13 amino acids. As DNA, the CDR3 is TGTGCCACCTCGTACAGGACCACAGATACGCAGTATTTT. Amino acid sequence: CATSYRTTDTQYF.

The chain combines TRBV19 with TRBJ2-7; D may be TRBD1 or TRBD2 (6 bases each). The germline V gene has CDR1 LNHDA and CDR2 SQIVND (reference sequence). The CDR3 sequence is 16 residues long. Trimming stripped 8 bases from V and 4 bases from J, with 24 bases between. CDR3 bases: TGTGCCAGTGCTTTGAGGATGGGACTGACAGGTTACGAGCAGTACTTC. Its protein product is CASALRMGLTGYEQYF.

Details on this clonotype: A read error may be the cause here, since a much bigger clone is one base away. The gene calls are TRBV2 and TRBJ2-1; D is ambiguous. Deletions cut 5 bases from V and 6 bases from J, with 11 bases between. The CDR3 consists of 13 residues. Germline V lookup: CDR1 SNHLY, CDR2 FYNNEI. In DNA, the CDR3 is TGTGCCAGCAGTTATCGGACCATCAATGAGCAGTTCTTC. Translating gives CASSYRTINEQFF.

This clonotype was counted ten times or more. The rearrangement joins TRBV7-6 to TRBJ2-1; 8 nucleotides match TRBD2. CDR3 length equals 15 residues. The trim removed 4 bases at V and 4 bases at J, leaving 6 bases unmatched. Germline CDR1 reads SGHVS; CDR2 reads FNYEAQ. DNA of the CDR3: TGTGCCAGCAGCTCGGGACTAGGGGGATACAATGAGCAGTTCTTC. Protein: CASSSGLGGYNEQFF.

The V and J genes are TRBV11-2 and TRBJ2-3; the D is unclear. Germline V gives CDR1 SGHAT, CDR2 FQNNGV. V was clipped by 0 bases and J by 7 bases, with 5 bases between them. The CDR3 spans 12 residues. The CDR3 DNA is TGTGCCAGCAGCTTAGAAACGAATACGCAGTATTTT. This encodes CASSLETNTQYF.

The rearrangement joins TRBV11-2 to TRBJ2-3, with TRBD2 as a possible D gene (7 bases). The germline V gene encodes CDR1 SGHAT and CDR2 FQNNGV. The CDR3 consists of 18 residues. Trimming left V 0 bases short and J 1 base short, with 17 bases between. CDR3 in DNA: TGTGCCAGCAGCTTAGAAATCATACGGGGGGCTGGCACAGATACGCAGTATTTT. As protein: CASSLEIIRGAGTDTQYF.

This clonotype occurred a few times. The chain couples TRBV5-1 to TRBJ2-2, with D perhaps TRBD2 (5 bases). The V end was cut by 0 bases, the J end by 5 bases, with 11 bases between. Per the germline V gene, CDR1 is SGHRS and CDR2 is YFSETQ. This CDR3 spans 15 amino acids. The CDR3 nucleotides read TGCGCCAGCAGCTTGGCTAGCAGAAAAACCGGGGAGCTGTTTTTT. Translated: CASSLASRKTGELFF. Complete variable domain (other parts from reference TRBV5-1 and TRBJ2-2): KAGVTQTPRYLIKTRGQQVTLSCSPISGHRSVSWYQQTPGQGLQFLFEYFSETQRNKGNFPGRFSGRQFSNSRSEMNVSTLELGDSALYLCASSLASRKTGELFFGEGSRLTVL.

This clonotype showed up just a few times. The gene calls are TRBV20-1 and TRBJ2-7; D call uncertain. Germline CDR1 is DFQATT and CDR2 is SNEGSKA (reference sequence). V shed 1 base and J shed 7 bases, with 8 bases lying between them. This CDR3 has 11 residues. CDR3 nucleotides: TGCAGTGCTAGAGTTGTGTGGGAGCAGTACTTC. Its translation is CSARVVWEQYF.

The chain links TRBV7-9 to TRBJ2-3; 8 nucleotides match TRBD2. This CDR3 region has 16 residues. Germline CDR1 and CDR2: SEHNR and FQNEAQ (reference sequence). The V and J ends lost 0 bases and 5 bases, in that order; junction bases with no gene match: 7. CDR3 DNA sequence: TGTGCCAGCAGCTTAGCGCGGCGGGGGGAGGGAGATACGCAGTATTTT. Translating gives CASSLARRGEGDTQYF.

This clonotype turned up a few times. The chain couples TRBV20-1 to TRBJ2-2, with 8 bases matching TRBD2. This CDR3 is built from 16 residues. The germline gives CDR1 DFQATT, CDR2 SNEGSKA (reference sequence). Unmatched junction bases numbered 14, after V lost 6 bases and J lost 5 bases. The CDR3 protein is CSATSGAGGVTGELFF. The DNA for the CDR3 is TGCAGTGCGACCTCCGGTGCGGGGGGTGTTACCGGGGAGCTGTTTTTT.

This chain connects TRBV6-2 or TRBV6-3 to TRBJ2-1, with TRBD2 identical over 8 bases. The junction had 8 bases not matched to a gene; V was cut back by 2 bases and J by 5 bases. Looked up from germline, CDR1 is MNHEY and CDR2 is SVGEGT. This CDR3 has 16 residues. CDR3: CASSYPPPGGNNEQFF. The CDR3 DNA reads TGTGCCAGCAGTTACCCTCCCCCGGGAGGGAACAATGAGCAGTTCTTC.

This clonotype was detected only a few times. The V and J genes are TRBV7-2 and TRBJ2-1; no clear D gene. Trimming stripped 5 bases from V and 0 bases from J, with 11 bases between. From germline, CDR1 is SGHTA and CDR2 FQGNSA. The CDR3 is 15 residues long. The CDR3 nucleotides are TGTGCCAGCAGCACACTACCGGCCTCCTACAATGAGCAGTTCTTC. This sequence encodes CASSTLPASYNEQFF.

This clonotype turned up a few times. In DNA, the CDR3 is TGCGCCAGCAGACAGGACAGCCGTGGGCAAGAGACCCAGTACTTC. It specifies CASRQDSRGQETQYF. The J gene is TRBJ2-5, the V gene TRBV5-1; tentatively, D is TRBD1 (6 bases). The V and J ends lost 5 bases and 2 bases respectively, with 16 bases between them. This CDR3 has 15 residues. Germline V gene data show CDR1 as SGHRS and CDR2 as YFSETQ.

In its sample, this clonotype was seen many times. The chain employs TRBV6-2 or TRBV6-3 and TRBJ2-7; D unclear. This CDR3 is 12 amino acids long. Trimming shortened V by 6 bases and J by 6 bases, and 12 bases separated the two germline ends. Per germline, CDR1 MNHEY and CDR2 SVGEGT. CDR3 loop: CASSPSGFEQYF. As DNA, the CDR3 is TGTGCCAGCAGCCCCTCTGGTTTCGAGCAGTACTTC.

In its sample, this clonotype was seen many times. V and J are TRBV28 and TRBJ2-3, with D unclear. From germline, CDR1 is MDHEN and CDR2 SYDVKM. There are 13 residues in the CDR3. The V end was cut by 6 bases, the J end by 0 bases, with 7 bases between. In nucleotides, the CDR3 is TGTGCCAGCAGACCGGGCAGCACAGATACGCAGTATTTT. Protein sequence: CASRPGSTDTQYF.

J is TRBJ2-1 and V is TRBV4-2; D remains unclear. V dropped 6 bases and J dropped 7 bases, with 7 bases sitting between them. The length of the CDR3 is 11 residues. Germline-derived CDR1 and CDR2 are LGHNA and YNFKEQ. Here the CDR3 reads CASREQNEQFF. In DNA form, the CDR3 reads TGTGCCAGCAGAGAACAGAATGAGCAGTTCTTC.

At least ten counts were recorded for this clonotype. This sequence joins TRBV4-2 and TRBJ2-1; 12 bases are a match to TRBD2. Germline V gives CDR1 LGHNA, CDR2 YNFKEQ. The junction had 12 bases not matched to a gene; V was cut back by 4 bases and J by 2 bases. The CDR3 is made up of 19 amino acids. The CDR3: CASSPRRLAGGSTYNEQFF. CDR3 in DNA: TGTGCCAGCAGCCCCCGGAGGCTAGCGGGGGGGTCGACCTACAATGAGCAGTTCTTC.

This clonotype has a count of ten or more. The CDR3 sequence: CASSQDLVAIQYF. In DNA, the CDR3 is TGTGCCAGCAGCCAAGACTTGGTAGCCATTCAGTACTTC. V and J are TRBV14 and TRBJ2-4, with no clear D. Trimming shortened V by 0 bases and J by 9 bases, and 9 bases separated the two germline ends. This CDR3 region has 13 residues. CDR1 and CDR2 (germline): SGHDN, FVKESK.

The chain recombines TRBV29-1 with TRBJ2-7; the D gene could be TRBD1 or TRBD2 (5 bases each). The CDR3 has 13 residues. CDR1 is SQVTM and CDR2 is ANQGSEA in the germline V gene. V was trimmed by 5 bases and J by 0 bases, leaving 11 bases between them. The CDR3 region is CSVTPGSSYEQYF. CDR3 DNA: TGCAGCGTTACTCCAGGGAGCTCCTACGAGCAGTACTTC.